What follows are 10 T cell receptor beta chains derived from one specimen sequenced in a study of control samples from healthy donors and cancer patients (dated by TCRdb to 2018 to 2020). Receptor libraries were prepared by the immunoSEQ multiplex PCR assay. This is the immuneACCESS table as TCRdb keeps it, with only in-frame sequences that have V and J called. A part of the clones is gone; compared with another copy, unresolved V genes explain less than half, and the rest is unexplained. The sample table shows over 85,000 clones, and around 84% are seen once. Of the sample, under 50% is held by the ten largest clones. Material for sequencing was PBMCs. The source is a man aged 70 or older with lung cancer.

The chain combines TRBV13 with TRBJ2-7; the match to TRBD1 covers 9 bases. The V gene's germline CDR1 is PRHDT and CDR2 FYEKMQ (reference sequence). The CDR3 spans 13 residues. V was pared by 8 bases and J by 6 bases, with 8 bases of the junction left unmatched. CDR3 DNA sequence: TGTGCCAGCGTTGGACAGGGGCGCGCCGAGCAGTACTTC. Its protein product is CASVGQGRAEQYF.

The rearrangement uses TRBV28 and TRBJ1-3, with D possibly matching TRBD1 (5 bases). V lost 7 bases, J lost 3 bases, and 13 bases lay in between. The CDR3 spans 14 residues. Germline V gene data show CDR1 as MDHEN and CDR2 as SYDVKM. Here the CDR3 reads CASIRQGYGNTIYF. For the CDR3, the DNA is TGTGCCAGCATCAGGCAGGGATATGGAAACACCATATATTTT.

The rearrangement links TRBV15 to TRBJ1-5, with 7 bases fitting TRBD1. This CDR3 region has 14 residues. V lost 5 bases and J lost 6; bases outside the gene matches: 7. Germline assignment: CDR1 LNHNV and CDR2 YYDKDF (reference sequence). The CDR3 DNA is TGTGCCACCAGCGGGGTAGGGGGCGTTCAGCCCCAGCATTTT. Its protein product is CATSGVGGVQPQHF.

The chain couples TRBV7-2 to TRBJ2-5, with D perhaps TRBD1 or TRBD2 (5 bases each). This CDR3 is 14 amino acids long. CDR1 and CDR2 (germline): SGHTA, FQGNSA. V was clipped by 5 bases and J by 5 bases, with 15 bases between them. CDR3: CASSPGAARETQYF. The CDR3 DNA follows: TGTGCCAGCAGCCCCGGGGCGGCGAGGGAGACCCAGTACTTC.

The chain is built from TRBV15 and TRBJ2-7; D call uncertain. Per germline, CDR1 LNHNV and CDR2 YYDKDF (reference sequence). There are 14 residues in the CDR3. Trimming shortened V by 1 base and J by 2 bases, and 9 bases separated the two germline ends. DNA for the CDR3: TGTGCCACCAGCAGAGGCCAGGCAACCTACGAGCAGTACTTC. Translation: CATSRGQATYEQYF.

This chain joins TRBV7-2 and TRBJ2-3; D ambiguous. V lost 3 bases, J lost 0 bases, and 10 bases lay in between. Germline CDR1 SGHTA, CDR2 FQGNSA. This CDR3 region has 15 residues. This CDR3 is CASSFYSPSTDTQYF. DNA of the CDR3: TGTGCCAGCAGCTTTTACAGTCCTAGCACAGATACGCAGTATTTT.

The genes are TRBV5-8 and TRBJ2-5; 8 bases fit TRBD1. J was trimmed by 4 bases and V by 4 bases; bases with no gene match: 12. Germline V gene data show CDR1 as SGHTS and CDR2 as YDEGEE. The CDR3 sequence is 16 residues long. The CDR3 DNA reads as TGTGCCAGCAGCCTCACACTGACAGGGGCCGGAGAGACCCAGTACTTC. Translated, it gives CASSLTLTGAGETQYF.

The CDR3 spells CASSLQGGLSYEQYF. The CDR3 DNA is TGTGCCAGCAGCTTACAGGGGGGCCTATCCTACGAGCAGTACTTC. J is TRBJ2-7 and V is TRBV7-3, with a possible D match to TRBD1 (7 bases). This CDR3 contains 15 residues. Germline assignment: CDR1 SGHTA and CDR2 FQGTGA. Trimming took off 2 bases at V and 1 base at J, with 12 bases between the two ends.

This clone was observed once. The J gene is TRBJ1-1, the V gene TRBV27; TRBD1 is a possible D gene (5 bases). Between the trimmed V and J ends, which lost 0 bases and 6 bases, there was a span of 14 bases. CDR1 and CDR2 from the germline V gene are MNHEY and SMNVEV (reference sequence). The CDR3 loop spans 15 amino acids. The CDR3 region is CASSLSGALYSEAFF. CDR3 coding DNA: TGTGCCAGCAGTTTATCAGGGGCCCTCTATTCTGAAGCTTTCTTT.

The rearrangement links TRBV28 to TRBJ2-7; 8 bases match TRBD2. V was pared by 3 bases and J by 3 bases, with 7 bases of the junction left unmatched. Germline V gene data show CDR1 as MDHEN and CDR2 as SYDVKM. The CDR3 runs to 15 residues. The CDR3 loop is CASSFPSGGNYEQYF. For the CDR3, the DNA is TGTGCCAGCAGTTTCCCCAGCGGGGGAAACTACGAGCAGTACTTC.